This is a list of T cell receptor beta chains from one sample in a study of radiotherapy plus CTLA-4 blockade in lung cancer. Using immunoSEQ multiplex PCR, the repertoire was profiled, and TCRdb retains in-frame clones only, with some absent. Of tens of thousands of clones detected, around nine tenths appear once; the ten largest clones hold 15% to 20%. Sequenced material: peripheral blood, taken from a patient treated with radiotherapy plus ipilimumab. These receptors all come from a human donor with non-small cell lung cancer that progressed on radiotherapy plus ipilimumab. CDR3s include the opening cysteine and the closing phenylalanine or tryptophan. A D gene is named only where the DNA matches it firmly. Not every row has a clone size; where given, it reads once, few, many or a size class.

-,-,TRBV19,TRBJ2-2,CASSMGQWNTGELFF,TGTGCCAGTAGTATGGGGCAGTGGAACACCGGGGAGCTGTTTTTT
TRBD1,-,TRBV7-9,TRBJ1-6,CASSGDSWKNSPLHF,TGTGCCAGCAGCGGGGACAGTTGGAAGAATTCACCCCTCCACTTT
TRBD2,-,TRBV18,TRBJ2-1,CASSPPRGGDSNEQFF,TGTGCCAGCTCACCACCGCGGGGGGGGGATAGCAATGAGCAGTTCTTC
-,once,TRBV25-1,TRBJ1-1,CASSGTVNTEAFF,TGTGCCAGCAGTGGGACTGTGAACACTGAAGCTTTCTTT
-,-,TRBV6-1,TRBJ2-5,CASSEQAETQYF,TGTGCCAGCAGTGAACAGGCAGAGACCCAGTACTTC
TRBD1,once,TRBV27,TRBJ1-2,CASRPVWGRGDTNYGYTF,TGTGCCAGCAGGCCGGTGTGGGGCAGGGGGGATACTAACTATGGCTACACCTTC
TRBD1,-,TRBV9,TRBJ1-2,CASSGTGTGGSFSYGYTF,TGTGCCAGCAGCGGCACCGGGACAGGGGGCTCTTTCTCCTATGGCTACACCTTC
TRBD1,-,TRBV7-9,TRBJ2-7,CASSLGTGTYEQYF,TGTGCCAGCAGCTTGGGGACAGGGACCTACGAGCAGTACTTC
-,-,TRBV27,TRBJ2-2,CASSFMSTGELFF,TGTGCCAGCAGTTTCATGTCGACCGGGGAGCTGTTTTTT
-,-,TRBV30,TRBJ2-7,CAWSQRTVSEQYF,TGTGCCTGGAGTCAAAGGACAGTTTCCGAGCAGTACTTC
TRBD2,-,TRBV11-2,TRBJ2-7,CASSPGVSGTSYEQYF,TGTGCCAGCAGCCCAGGGGTTAGCGGGACTTCCTACGAGCAGTACTTC
TRBD2,-,TRBV29-1,TRBJ2-2,CSVSKSGGNTGELFF,TGCAGCGTTTCCAAAAGCGGGGGAAACACCGGGGAGCTGTTTTTT
TRBD2,once,TRBV2,TRBJ2-1,CASTGTRDFNEQFF,TGTGCCAGCACCGGGACTAGAGACTTCAATGAGCAGTTCTTC
TRBD1,-,TRBV6-5,TRBJ2-1,CASTEDRVGNEQFF,TGTGCCAGCACCGAGGACAGGGTTGGCAATGAGCAGTTCTTC
-,-,TRBV9,TRBJ2-1,CASSVSRGPYNEQFF,TGTGCCAGCAGCGTATCGCGGGGGCCCTACAATGAGCAGTTCTTC
-,-,TRBV13,TRBJ1-1,CASSPRTTGEAFF,TGTGCCAGCAGCCCCCGTACTACAGGGGAAGCTTTCTTT
-,once,TRBV18,TRBJ2-5,CASSPFGTQETQYF,TGTGCCAGCTCACCATTCGGCACCCAAGAGACCCAGTACTTC
TRBD1,-,TRBV19,TRBJ1-1,CASRPRTGGMMNTEAFF,TGTGCCAGTAGACCCAGGACAGGGGGAATGATGAACACTGAAGCTTTCTTT
-,-,TRBV7-8,TRBJ2-5,CASSLGTETQYF,TGTGCCAGCAGCTTAGGGACAGAGACCCAGTACTTC
-,-,TRBV19,TRBJ1-2,CASSTGANYGYTF,TGTGCCAGTAGTACAGGGGCTAACTATGGCTACACCTTC
-,-,TRBV7-3,TRBJ1-1,CASGQRLNTEAFF,TGTGCCAGTGGACAGCGCTTGAACACTGAAGCTTTCTTT
-,-,TRBV27,TRBJ1-6,CASSFRGGNSPLHF,TGTGCCAGCAGTTTCAGGGGTGGTAATTCACCCCTCCACTTT
TRBD1,-,TRBV6-5,TRBJ1-5,CASSSGTGLYQPQHF,TGTGCCAGCAGTTCCGGGACAGGGTTGTATCAGCCCCAGCATTTT
-,-,TRBV10-3,TRBJ2-1,CAIESPADNEQFF,TGTGCCATCGAATCCCCGGCAGACAATGAGCAGTTCTTC
-,-,TRBV10-1,TRBJ2-7,CASGRAGEQYF,TGCGCCAGCGGCAGAGCTGGCGAGCAGTACTTC
-,-,TRBV28,TRBJ2-2,CASRLPGDGTGELFF,TGTGCCAGCAGACTTCCAGGGGATGGGACCGGGGAGCTGTTTTTT
-,-,TRBV10-3,TRBJ2-6,CAISDSGANVLTF,TGTGCCATCAGTGATTCTGGGGCCAACGTCCTGACTTTC
-,-,TRBV4-1,TRBJ1-2,CASSQGSQRGGGYGYTF,TGCGCCAGCAGCCAAGGGTCTCAACGAGGGGGAGGCTATGGCTACACCTTC
-,-,TRBV2,TRBJ1-4,CASSDGGSNEKLFF,TGTGCCAGCAGTGATGGAGGTTCTAATGAAAAACTGTTTTTT
-,few,TRBV7-3,TRBJ1-1,CASSLSGNRGDTEAFF,TGTGCCAGCAGCTTAAGTGGCAATCGGGGGGACACTGAAGCTTTCTTT
-,-,TRBV5-5,TRBJ1-1,CASSLYREAFF,TGTGCCAGCAGCTTGTACCGGGAAGCTTTCTTT
TRBD1,-,TRBV5-1,TRBJ2-1,CASSITGTGGNEQFF,TGCGCCAGCAGCATTACCGGGACAGGGGGGAATGAGCAGTTCTTC
-,-,TRBV11-2,TRBJ2-3,CASSIRTGTSTDTQYF,TGTGCCAGCAGCATAAGGACTGGTACTAGCACAGATACGCAGTATTTT
-,few,TRBV7-9,TRBJ1-4,CASSLGRSGGNEKLFF,TGTGCCAGCAGCTTGGGCAGGTCGGGCGGTAATGAAAAACTGTTTTTT
-,-,TRBV9,TRBJ1-6,CASSVSNQGAPLHF,TGTGCCAGCAGCGTAAGCAACCAGGGCGCGCCCCTCCACTTT
-,-,TRBV7-9,TRBJ1-2,CASSLGQAQTGGYTF,TGTGCCAGCAGCTTAGGACAGGCCCAAACGGGGGGCTACACCTTC
-,-,TRBV7-5,TRBJ1-2,CVRSLAGAWGAANYGYTF,TGTGTCAGAAGCTTAGCGGGGGCTTGGGGGGCGGCGAACTATGGCTACACCTTC
-,-,TRBV6-5,TRBJ1-2,CASSYSTKNYGYTF,TGTGCCAGCAGTTACTCGACAAAAAACTATGGCTACACCTTC
TRBD1,-,TRBV6-1,TRBJ2-7,CASSDGTGSYEQYF,TGTGCCAGCAGTGACGGGACAGGTTCCTACGAGCAGTACTTC
TRBD1,-,TRBV4-1,TRBJ2-7,CASSLDGLTGGYEQYF,TGCGCCAGCAGCCTAGATGGATTGACAGGGGGGTACGAGCAGTACTTC
-,-,TRBV28,TRBJ2-7,CASRGGSFYEQYF,TGTGCCAGCCGGGGTGGTAGTTTCTACGAGCAGTACTTC
-,-,TRBV6-5,TRBJ2-5,CASRLTGRETQYF,TGTGCCAGCAGACTGACAGGGAGGGAGACCCAGTACTTC
-,-,TRBV7-2,TRBJ2-7,CASSLEAAETHYYEQYF,TGTGCCAGCAGCTTAGAGGCGGCCGAGACCCACTACTACGAGCAGTACTTC
TRBD1,-,TRBV2,TRBJ1-1,CASRTGSNTEAFF,TGTGCCAGCCGGACAGGATCGAACACTGAAGCTTTCTTT
-,few,TRBV29-1,TRBJ1-1,CSVEAMNTEAFF,TGCAGCGTTGAGGCAATGAACACTGAAGCTTTCTTT
-,-,TRBV4-1,TRBJ2-7,CASSQDRWSSYEQYF,TGCGCCAGCAGCCAAGATAGGTGGAGCTCCTACGAGCAGTACTTC
-,few,TRBV7-9,TRBJ1-2,CASSRNQGYTF,TGTGCCAGCAGCCGAAATCAGGGCTACACCTTC
-,few,TRBV25-1,TRBJ2-7,CASSGGAGLDYEQYF,TGTGCCAGCAGTGGGGGGGCGGGGCTCGACTACGAGCAGTACTTC
-,few,TRBV5-4,TRBJ2-3,CASSLGGGQSSTDTQYF,TGTGCCAGCAGCTTGGGCGGAGGACAGTCTAGCACAGATACGCAGTATTTT
-,-,TRBV7-9,TRBJ1-2,CASSREYGYTF,TGTGCCAGCAGCCGGGAATATGGCTACACCTTC
-,-,TRBV7-2,TRBJ2-2,CASSTRQSNTGELFF,TGTGCCAGCAGCACCAGACAGTCGAACACCGGGGAGCTGTTTTTT
TRBD2,once,TRBV19,TRBJ2-1,CASNGGSSSYNEQFF,TGTGCCAGTAACGGGGGGAGCAGCTCCTACAATGAGCAGTTCTTC
TRBD2,-,TRBV9,TRBJ2-1,CASSSPSGGADEQFF,TGTGCCAGCAGCTCCCCTAGCGGGGGGGCTGATGAGCAGTTCTTC